The source of this T cell receptor beta chain is a study of blood T cells in healthy people across ages. The germline gives CDR1 LGHDT, CDR2 YNNKEL (reference sequence). The CDR3 spans 14 residues. Trimming removed 4 bases from V and 7 bases from J; junction bases left unmatched: 6. This clonotype was counted only a few times. What it recognizes is unknown. Points from the study as a whole: Whereas aged donors had fewer naive CD4+ cells, long-lived donors had more of them and higher diversity. It was not possible, with unsorted PBMCs, to conclusively compare naive and antigen-experienced cells.

A sample-barcoded 5' primer and a J-beta primer mix were used in a second PCR of roughly 7 to 11 cycles. TCRdb fed the 5' RACE reads into MiXCR, producing one record per CDR3 protein. The sample lists 1.4 million to 1.5 million distinct CDR3 sequences; around 42% were seen once. The TCR was taken from a woman in her late teens or twenties in good health. This chain connects TRBV3-1 to TRBJ1-5, with 8 bases fitting TRBD1. Source material: blood. The CDR3 DNA follows: TGTGCCAGCAGCCCGCGGACAGGGTGGCAGCCCCAGCATTTT. It is translated as CASSPRTGWQPQHF.